Following are 24 T cell receptor beta chains from one sample sequenced in a study of blood T cell repertoires in COVID-19. Using immunoSEQ multiplex PCR, the repertoire was profiled, and TCRdb retains in-frame clones only, with some absent. The table shows tens of thousands of clones, with around 88% occurring only once. Sequencing was done on a sample of peripheral blood. Receptor source: a man between 65 and 80 years old with active or convalescent COVID-19.

This chain uses TRBV10-1 with TRBJ1-5; D gene ambiguous. Germline assignment: CDR1 WNHNN and CDR2 SYGVQD (reference sequence). The CDR3 runs to 18 residues. Trimming took off 5 bases at V and 0 bases at J, with 20 bases between the two ends. The CDR3 sequence: CASSSAALRVYSNQPQHF. The CDR3 DNA is TGCGCCAGCAGTTCTGCAGCGCTACGGGTTTATAGCAATCAGCCCCAGCATTTT.

The rearrangement links TRBV5-1 to TRBJ2-2, with TRBD2 matching 11 bases. There are 14 residues in the CDR3. V lost 5 bases, J lost 7 bases, and 4 bases stayed unmatched. The germline V gene has CDR1 SGHRS and CDR2 YFSETQ. The CDR3 loop is CASSSGRADGELFF. For the CDR3, the DNA is TGCGCCAGCAGTAGCGGGAGGGCGGACGGGGAGCTGTTTTTT.

This chain joins TRBV9 and TRBJ2-1; 13 positions match TRBD2. The length of the CDR3 is 17 residues. From germline, CDR1 is SGDLS and CDR2 YYNGEE. The ends lost 4 bases at V and 8 bases at J; junction bases unmatched: 12. The CDR3 DNA follows: TGTGCCAGCAGCTCCCGGACTAGCGGGAGCGCGTCATATGAGCAGTTCTTC. This codes for CASSSRTSGSASYEQFF. Together with reference TRBV9 and TRBJ2-1, the CDR3 gives the full variable domain: DSGVTQTPKHLITATGQRVTLRCSPRSGDLSVYWYQQSLDQGLQFLIQYYNGEERAKGNILERFSAQQFPDLHSELNLSSLELGDSALYFCASSSRTSGSASYEQFFGPGTRLTVL.

The genes are TRBV30 and TRBJ1-4; 9 bases are shared with TRBD1. The V gene's germline CDR1 is GTSNPN and CDR2 SVGIG (reference sequence). This CDR3 is 14 amino acids long. V gave up 1 base and J gave up 13 bases; unmatched junction bases: 10. CDR3 in amino acids: CAWSGQGGRGRLFF. CDR3 DNA sequence: TGTGCCTGGAGTGGACAGGGGGGAAGGGGCAGACTGTTTTTT.

In this sample, this clone turned up a few times. This CDR3 reads CASNTAGAGGYGYTF. CDR3 sequence (DNA): TGTGCCAGCAATACGGCGGGGGCAGGAGGATATGGCTACACCTTC. This chain joins TRBV6-5 and TRBJ1-2, with D possibly TRBD1 on 6 matching bases. V was trimmed by 7 bases and J by 5 bases, leaving 20 bases between them. CDR1 is MNHEY, CDR2 SVGAGI, per germline. The CDR3 extends over 15 amino acids.

V is TRBV9 and J is TRBJ2-7; TRBD2 matches at 14 bases. The CDR3 is 15 amino acids. Trimming took 3 bases from V and 7 from J; bases not matched to a gene: 6. CDR1 and CDR2 from the germline V gene are SGDLS and YYNGEE. The chain's CDR3 is CASSGGTSGRGEQYF. CDR3 bases: TGTGCCAGCAGCGGCGGGACTAGCGGGAGAGGTGAGCAGTACTTC.

The chain carries TRBV18 and TRBJ1-3, with 9 bases matching TRBD1. Germline values: CDR1 KGHSH, CDR2 LQKENI. With V trimmed by 3 bases and J by 0 bases, 6 bases remained unmatched. This CDR3 comprises 17 residues. CDR3 sequence: CASSPRGQGNSGNTIYF. CDR3 coding DNA: TGTGCCAGCTCACCGAGGGGACAGGGAAACTCTGGAAACACCATATATTTT.

Here the CDR3 reads CASRAQGANYGYTF. The CDR3 region has the DNA TGTGCCAGCAGAGCACAGGGGGCTAACTATGGCTACACCTTC. The rearrangement links TRBV28 to TRBJ1-2; 8 bases line up with TRBD1. This CDR3 is built from 14 residues. The junction had 3 bases not matched to a gene; V was cut back by 6 bases and J by 0 bases. The germline V gene has CDR1 MDHEN and CDR2 SYDVKM.

The chain recombines TRBV6-2 or TRBV6-3 with TRBJ2-3; tentatively, D is TRBD2 (5 bases). The CDR3 length is 15 residues. CDR1 and CDR2 from the germline V gene are MNHEY and SVGEGT. V was clipped by 2 bases and J by 0 bases, with 9 bases between them. This chain's CDR3 is CASSYEDSSTDTQYF. DNA of the CDR3: TGTGCCAGCAGTTACGAGGACTCTAGCACAGATACGCAGTATTTT.

The chain couples TRBV28 to TRBJ1-6, with D possibly being TRBD1 (5 bases). V was shortened by 8 bases and J by 6 bases, with 23 bases between the two germline ends. The CDR3 is made up of 17 amino acids. Germline-derived CDR1 and CDR2 are MDHEN and SYDVKM. The CDR3 reads CASLRRTWDSFNSPLHF. The CDR3, as DNA: TGTGCCAGCCTAAGGAGGACTTGGGACTCTTTTAATTCACCCCTCCACTTT. The full variable domain, with the rest looked up from reference TRBV28 and TRBJ1-6, is DVKVTQSSRYLVKRTGEKVFLECVQDMDHENMFWYRQDPGLGLRLIYFSYDVKMKEKGDIPEGYSVSREKKERFSLILESASTNQTSMYLCASLRRTWDSFNSPLHFGNGTRLTVT.

The chain couples TRBV7-2 to TRBJ2-5; 8 bases map to TRBD1. This CDR3 has 14 amino acids. The V gene's germline CDR1 is SGHTA and CDR2 FQGNSA. Losses at the gene ends were 3 bases for V and 4 bases for J; bases not matched to a gene: 4. The CDR3 DNA reads as TGTGCCAGCAGCTTCGGCAGGGGGCGAGAGACCCAGTACTTC. Encoded protein: CASSFGRGRETQYF.

The chain carries TRBV12-3 or TRBV12-4 and TRBJ2-1; no definite D call. The CDR3 is made up of 11 amino acids. V was trimmed by 3 bases and J by 9 bases, leaving 6 bases between them. CDR3 protein: CASSFRVEQFF. In DNA form, the CDR3 reads TGTGCCAGCAGTTTTCGGGTTGAGCAGTTCTTC.

The CDR3 DNA follows: TGCGCCAGCAGCGAACCGGGACAGGGGGATTTCTTT. This sequence encodes CASSEPGQGDFF. The V call is TRBV5-1, the J call TRBJ1-1, with 11 bases identical to TRBD1. Trimming at V came to 4 bases and at J to 13 bases, leaving 6 bases not matched to a gene. The CDR3 is 12 amino acids. The germline gives CDR1 SGHRS, CDR2 YFSETQ.

The chain combines TRBV3-1 (or the pseudogene TRBV3-2) with TRBJ2-1; D may be TRBD2 (5 bases). CDR3 length: 20 amino acids. From germline, CDR1 is LGHDT and CDR2 YNNKEL (reference sequence). V was clipped by 2 bases and J by 3 bases, with 26 bases between them. The CDR3, as DNA: TGTGCCAGCAGCCAACGAAACCCGGGGAGCGGAGGCCGAAACTACAATGAGCAGTTCTTC. Amino acid sequence: CASSQRNPGSGGRNYNEQFF.

The chain has TRBV11-2 and TRBJ2-1, with D possibly matching TRBD1 (6 bases). V was clipped by 1 base and J by 7 bases, with 11 bases between them. This CDR3 spans 14 amino acids. CDR1 and CDR2 from the germline V gene are SGHAT and FQNNGV. This CDR3 is CASSLVTGKNEQFF. The DNA of the CDR3 is TGTGCCAGCAGCTTAGTGACAGGTAAAAATGAGCAGTTCTTC. Together with reference TRBV11-2 and TRBJ2-1, the CDR3 gives the full variable domain: EAGVAQSPRYKIIEKRQSVAFWCNPISGHATLYWYQQILGQGPKLLIQFQNNGVVDDSQLPKDRFSAERLKGVDSTLKIQPAKLEDSAVYLCASSLVTGKNEQFFGPGTRLTVL.

The J gene is TRBJ2-1, the V gene TRBV9; 11 bases agree with TRBD2. Looked up from germline, CDR1 is SGDLS and CDR2 is YYNGEE. Germline trimming cut 4 bases from V and 3 bases from J; bases unmatched to any gene: 3. The CDR3 spans 15 residues. The CDR3 DNA sequence: TGTGCCAGCAGCTTCGGACTAGCGGGCTACAATGAGCAGTTCTTC. Translated: CASSFGLAGYNEQFF. The complete variable domain, with remaining parts taken from reference TRBV9 and TRBJ2-1, reads DSGVTQTPKHLITATGQRVTLRCSPRSGDLSVYWYQQSLDQGLQFLIQYYNGEERAKGNILERFSAQQFPDLHSELNLSSLELGDSALYFCASSFGLAGYNEQFFGPGTRLTVL.

The V and J genes are TRBV19 and TRBJ1-1, with D uncertain. CDR3 length: 14 amino acids. Germline CDR1 reads LNHDA; CDR2 reads SQIVND (reference sequence). The V and J ends lost 1 base and 1 base respectively, with 7 bases between them. The CDR3 here is CASSIVGQNTEAFF. In DNA form, the CDR3 reads TGTGCCAGTAGTATAGTTGGCCAGAACACTGAAGCTTTCTTT.

This clone has only one observation. The V and J genes are TRBV5-1 and TRBJ1-4, with D possibly TRBD1 on 6 matching bases. Germline loops: CDR1 SGHRS, CDR2 YFSETQ. This CDR3 comprises 18 residues. V was trimmed by 0 bases and J by 5 bases, leaving 20 bases between them. Written as DNA, the CDR3 is TGCGCCAGCAGCTTGGGTTTAAGGGTGGGACAATCCAATGAAAAACTGTTTTTT. Residues: CASSLGLRVGQSNEKLFF.

DNA for the CDR3: TGTGCCAGCAGTTTCTATCCGGGACATATAGGCTACACCTTC. This sequence encodes CASSFYPGHIGYTF. V usage is TRBV28 and J usage is TRBJ1-2; a weak D match, TRBD1 (6 bases). Trimming took 3 bases from V and 8 from J, leaving 16 bases between them. The CDR3 covers 14 residues. Germline-derived CDR1 and CDR2 are MDHEN and SYDVKM.

The chain has TRBV4-2 and TRBJ2-1; tentative D call: TRBD1 (7 bases). Germline-derived CDR1 and CDR2 are LGHNA and YNFKEQ. The CDR3 is 17 amino acids. The ends were cut back, 0 bases at V and 4 bases at J, with 16 bases in the middle. This CDR3 is CASSQDPGQGGYNEQFF. The CDR3 DNA reads as TGTGCCAGCAGCCAAGATCCTGGGCAGGGGGGATACAATGAGCAGTTCTTC.

The genes are TRBV15 and TRBJ2-7, with no clear D. Germline loops: CDR1 LNHNV, CDR2 YYDKDF (reference sequence). Trimming removed 1 base at V and 4 bases at J, with 8 bases between. This CDR3 region has 13 residues. The CDR3 bases are TGTGCCACCAGCAGAGTGAAGCTGTACGAGCAGTACTTC. Encoded protein: CATSRVKLYEQYF.

This clone has just a few counts. This rearrangement joins TRBV29-1 to TRBJ2-7, with 10 bases identical to TRBD1. The J segment lost 6 bases and the V segment lost 3 bases, leaving 17 bases of the junction unmatched. The CDR3 length is 17 residues. CDR1 and CDR2 from the germline V gene are SQVTM and ANQGSEA. CDR3 in amino acids: CSVEKTGGPFLFPEQYF. The CDR3 DNA sequence: TGCAGCGTTGAGAAGACAGGGGGCCCTTTCCTATTTCCCGAGCAGTACTTC.

The V gene is TRBV29-1, the J gene TRBJ2-7, with D perhaps TRBD1 (5 bases). The CDR3 is 13 amino acids. CDR1 and CDR2 (germline): SQVTM, ANQGSEA. Trimming left V 4 bases short and J 7 bases short, with 17 bases between. CDR3 region: CSVGIPGHQEQYF. The CDR3 region has the DNA TGCAGCGTTGGGATTCCCGGACATCAAGAGCAGTACTTC.

The V gene is TRBV6-6, the J gene TRBJ1-2; 11 positions match TRBD1. CDR3 size: 16 residues. Germline trimming cut 6 bases from V and 3 bases from J; bases unmatched to any gene: 9. Germline V lookup: CDR1 MNHNY, CDR2 SVGAGI (reference sequence). CDR3 in amino acids: CASSPGQGESDYGYTF. Written as DNA, the CDR3 is TGTGCCAGCAGCCCGGGACAGGGGGAGTCTGACTATGGCTACACCTTC.